Listed below are T cell receptor beta chains from one sample, sequenced in a study of radiotherapy plus CTLA-4 blockade in lung cancer. TCRdb's table, derived via immunoSEQ multiplex PCR, lists solely in-frame clones and lacks some. The profile shows some 80,000 clones, more than 80% of them singletons. This material consisted of peripheral blood, taken from a patient treated with radiotherapy plus ipilimumab. The receptor source for this set is a human donor with non-small cell lung cancer who had stable disease on radiotherapy plus ipilimumab. The conserved cysteine and the conserved F or W are not part of the CDR3 here.

V gene	J gene	CDR3 protein
TRBV19	TRBJ2-7	ASSMSGQGYEQY
TRBV7-6	TRBJ2-3	ASSLDPASHTQY
TRBV10-2	TRBJ2-3	ASSESPVTDTQY
TRBV7-9	TRBJ2-7	ASSLVEAGEQY
TRBV9	TRBJ1-2	ASSNYRGNYGYT
TRBV9	TRBJ2-5	ASSLGTGVEATQY
TRBV27	TRBJ2-5	ASRPLGEGETQY
TRBV2	TRBJ2-5	ASRRTSGQETQY
TRBV5-8	TRBJ1-6	ASSSGLLHNSPLH
TRBV6-5	TRBJ2-7	ASSYSLDRNYEQY
TRBV2	TRBJ1-5	ASSPLTGPIGVAQH
TRBV6-6	TRBJ2-7	ASSRDTNYEQY
TRBV11-1	TRBJ1-3	ASSLSRARPGNTIY
TRBV28	TRBJ2-1	ASSLRRREQF
TRBV27	TRBJ1-1	ASSLTGAEAF
TRBV7-3	TRBJ2-1	ASSLTGTSFYEQF
TRBV5-6	TRBJ2-2	ASSPLAGGNTGELF
TRBV7-2	TRBJ2-3	ASRPAGPTDTQY
TRBV6-4	TRBJ2-1	ASSDISGGRNEQF
TRBV6-5	TRBJ2-3	ASSNTGMTVDTQY
TRBV7-3	TRBJ1-1	ASSFGGTGRDTEAF
TRBV28	TRBJ1-4	ASGEGSSGEKLF
TRBV28	TRBJ2-1	ASSLPGLANNEQF
TRBV9	TRBJ2-1	ASSVWEGRSYNEQF
TRBV7-9	TRBJ2-1	ASSPGVPVHEQF
TRBV27	TRBJ2-4	ASSFSPSGRDIQY
TRBV6-1	TRBJ1-2	ASSGDSPTAYDYT
TRBV7-6	TRBJ2-1	ASSLGTGSYNEQF
TRBV7-2	TRBJ2-2	ASSFKGRDTGELF
TRBV25-1	TRBJ2-6	ASRGGGPSGANVLT
TRBV2	TRBJ2-7	ASRDSPRGPYEQY
TRBV5-1	TRBJ1-2	ASSQGVGYGYT
TRBV7-8	TRBJ2-1	ASSLAGTWVNEQF
TRBV7-6	TRBJ2-1	ASSPITSVYNEQF
TRBV7-3	TRBJ2-1	ASSLRVQDEQF
TRBV9	TRBJ2-3	ASSARVSGGGGRLDTQY
TRBV28	TRBJ1-5	ASHGTANQPQH
TRBV5-4	TRBJ2-3	ASSLKLASGFTDTQY
TRBV4-1	TRBJ2-7	ASSQDPAGAWEQY
TRBV5-4	TRBJ2-2	ASSLGGSYTGELF
TRBV20-1	TRBJ2-5	SARVGETQY
TRBV29-1	TRBJ2-1	SVEEGGSYNEQF
TRBV28	TRBJ1-5	ASSTGGPQH
TRBV10-3	-	AIRDTGNYEQY
TRBV28	TRBJ2-1	ASSLLYNEQF
TRBV28	TRBJ1-4	ARKGGDKTNEKLF
TRBV18	TRBJ1-1	ASSSENTEAF
TRBV12-5	TRBJ2-5	ASGLTPGLAGVETQY
TRBV7-2	TRBJ1-4	ASSLGFQGAGEKLF
TRBV6-6	TRBJ2-7	ASSSLANSYEQY
TRBV7-8	TRBJ1-2	ASSLWGDYGYT
TRBV5-1	TRBJ2-1	ASNPTGGAGNEQF
TRBV6-1	TRBJ2-7	ASSEVGYEQY
TRBV9	TRBJ2-4	ASSVGGSGSFDIQY
TRBV2	TRBJ1-2	ASTAGTYNGYT